The TCR beta chain described here comes from a study of shared clonotypes between healthy human individuals. Study-wide findings and caveats: Clonotype sharing among donors was thought likely to change with sequencing depth. Genetic and exposure-history diversity was limited by the small donor number.

Germline V gene lookup returns CDR1 SNHLY and CDR2 FYNNEI. The CDR3 loop spans 15 amino acids. The ends lost 7 bases at V and 3 bases at J; junction bases unmatched: 5. Healthy HIV-negative adults with no recent acute infections or vaccinations were recruited as donors. In replicate PCRs of unsorted PBMC, around 300 ng DNA, around 33,000 T cell genomes, was used. Repertoires were generated with immunoSEQ multiplex PCR, while TCRdb's copy carries only in-frame clones and drops some. In the table there are about 490,000 clones, roughly 80% of which are singletons. This clone showed up just a few times. The target antigen is unknown.

Sample: PBMCs. This rearrangement joins TRBV2 to TRBJ2-2; 10 bases match TRBD1. The TCR was taken from a woman aged 35 to 49 in good health. Some clones in this sample may be carry-over from other donors' samples. The CDR3 is CASTWTGGYTGELFF. The DNA for the CDR3 is TGTGCCAGCACCTGGACAGGGGGGTACACCGGGGAGCTGTTTTTT.